This T cell receptor beta chain is drawn from a study of cytomegalovirus exposure and HLA in healthy donors. Study-wide results and limits: Altogether, some 160 TCR beta chains were recorded as cytomegalovirus-associated.

Germline V CDR1 and CDR2: SGHDT, YYEEEE. The CDR3 has 14 amino acids. After removal of 1 base from V and 3 bases from J, the junction contained 2 bases not matched to a gene. PCR amplification relied on 60 Vbeta primers (plus 13 Jbeta primers). Sequenced by immunoSEQ multiplex PCR; TCRdb stores in-frame clones only, minus some. The sample's table shows 29,000 or so clones. Worth noting for this clone: As yet, its antigen is unknown.

The V gene is TRBV5-6, the J gene TRBJ2-5; 8 nucleotides match TRBD2. The sequencing sample was made of PBMCs. The TCR sequence derives from a man aged 30-40 years in good health and CMV-seronegative. CDR3 protein: CASSLPGLEETQYF. DNA of the CDR3: TGTGCCAGCAGCTTGCCGGGACTAGAAGAGACCCAGTACTTC.